This TCR beta chain comes out of a study of T cells after somatic rescue of genetic block (dated by TCRdb to the early 2020s). About the investigation overall: What the study looked at was long-term robustness, specifically in a T-cell system that came about through somatic rescue of a genetic block in T-cell development.

The CDR3 runs 14 amino acids, cysteine and phenylalanine included. Only the CDR3 region is kept as DNA, spanning 42 bases read in frame from base 1. CDR1 and CDR2 (MNHNS, SASEGT) derive from the germline V gene. Trimming at the junction amounts to 7 bases on V and 0 bases on J, and the germline ends lie 12 bases apart. Library method: the immunoSEQ multiplex PCR assay. What TCRdb holds here is the immuneACCESS table cut down to in-frame rearrangements. Part of the clones is not present; checked against another copy, under half of the missing clones reflect an unresolved V gene, and the others are unexplained. For this sample there are some 15,000 clones; 71% appear just once. The top ten clonotypes cover around 26% of the sample. This clone was recorded only once. Its antigen specificity is not known. Qualities for individual bases were not recorded, and no much larger clone is one base off.

This TCR was sampled from a man younger than 35. The sequenced sample was peripheral blood mononuclear cells (PBMCs). Recombination linked TRBV6-1 to TRBJ2-5, with the D gene possibly TRBD1 or TRBD2, each one fitting 5 bases. The sequenced DNA is TGTGCCAGCACCGAGGGGTTGTACCAAGAGACCCAGTACTTC. Translated, it reads CASTEGLYQETQYF.